These 29 T cell receptor beta chains came from one sample sequenced in a study of T cell changes during pregnancy in multiple sclerosis. Produced via immunoSEQ multiplex PCR; TCRdb's table is partial and in-frame only. Of roughly 84,000 clones in the sample, approximately 92% are singletons; the top ten hold roughly 1.4%. The sample consisted of peripheral blood, taken in the third trimester of pregnancy. These receptors originate from a female donor in good health, enrolled as a control in a pregnancy study.

The chain couples TRBV5-6 to TRBJ1-4; TRBD1 matches at 7 bases. The germline V gene has CDR1 SGHDT and CDR2 YYEEEE. J lost 0 bases, V lost 4 bases, and 6 bases had no gene match. The CDR3 runs to 16 residues. The CDR3 loop is CASSRRGPATNEKLFF. CDR3 sequence (DNA): TGTGCCAGCAGCAGGAGGGGGCCTGCAACTAATGAAAAACTGTTTTTT. Using reference TRBV5-6 and TRBJ1-4 for the parts outside the CDR3, the full variable domain is DAGVTQSPTHLIKTRGQQVTLRCSPKSGHDTVSWYQQALGQGPQFIFQYYEEEERQRGNFPDRFSGHQFPNYSSELNVNALLLGDSALYLCASSRRGPATNEKLFFGSGTQLSVL.

As for this clone: The identical CDR3 is also encoded by other nucleotide sequences in the sample. The chain joins TRBV5-1 to TRBJ1-1; TRBD1 might be the D (5 bases). Germline V gene sequence: CDR1 SGHRS, CDR2 YFSETQ. The CDR3 is 14 amino acids. Trimming left V 4 bases short and J 3 bases short, with 13 bases between. The CDR3: CASSPSGGYTEAFF. CDR3 coding DNA: TGCGCCAGCAGCCCCAGCGGGGGTTACACTGAAGCTTTCTTT.

This rearrangement joins TRBV2 to TRBJ2-1, with 12 bases lining up with TRBD1. Germline values: CDR1 SNHLY, CDR2 FYNNEI. This CDR3 has 15 residues. V was clipped by 5 bases and J by 6 bases; unmatched bases: 5. The CDR3 DNA is TGTGCCAGCAGTTCCCGGGACAGGGGGCTCAATGAGCAGTTCTTC. Amino acids: CASSSRDRGLNEQFF.

This clone was seen once. The chain combines TRBV7-6 with TRBJ2-7, with 8 bases identical to TRBD1. Trimming removed 3 bases from V and 2 bases from J; junction bases left unmatched: 3. The CDR3 loop spans 14 amino acids. Germline-derived CDR1 and CDR2 are SGHVS and FNYEAQ. The CDR3 region has the DNA TGTGCCAGCAGCTTGACAGGGGCCCCCTACGAGCAGTACTTC. It specifies CASSLTGAPYEQYF.

This sequence joins TRBV7-2 and TRBJ2-7; maybe TRBD1 (5 bases). Germline CDR1 is SGHTA and CDR2 is FQGNSA. This CDR3 has 15 residues. The V gene lost 1 base and the J gene lost 6 bases, with 16 bases spanning the gap. CDR3: CASSLDSAGIGEQYF. CDR3 DNA sequence: TGTGCCAGCAGCTTAGATTCTGCAGGGATAGGCGAGCAGTACTTC.

V gene TRBV6-5 combines with J gene TRBJ1-2, with 11 nucleotides matching TRBD1. With V trimmed by 6 bases and J by 8 bases, 5 bases remained unmatched. The CDR3 totals 13 residues. The germline CDR1 and CDR2 sequences are MNHEY and SVGAGI. CDR3 residues: CASSLGQGGGYTF. The CDR3 DNA reads as TGTGCCAGCAGCCTGGGACAGGGGGGAGGCTACACCTTC.

The rearrangement uses TRBV27 and TRBJ2-1, with TRBD2 matching 12 bases. The CDR3 spans 15 residues. The trim removed 2 bases at V and 7 bases at J, leaving 3 bases unmatched. Germline V gene sequence: CDR1 MNHEY, CDR2 SMNVEV (reference sequence). The CDR3 sequence: CASSLRLAGANEQFF. Here the CDR3 DNA reads TGTGCCAGCAGTTTACGACTAGCGGGAGCAAATGAGCAGTTCTTC.

The chain couples TRBV19 to TRBJ2-2; TRBD1 matches 9 bases. This CDR3 is 15 amino acids long. Germline values: CDR1 LNHDA, CDR2 SQIVND (reference sequence). V lost 7 bases and J lost 4; bases outside the gene matches: 7. The CDR3 region has the DNA TGTGCCAGTACCGGGACAGGGACGGTCACCGGGGAGCTGTTTTTT. It is translated as CASTGTGTVTGELFF.

This clone was detected only a few times. V and J are TRBV7-2 and TRBJ2-1, with 9 nucleotides matching TRBD1. CDR1 is SGHTA, CDR2 FQGNSA, per germline. CDR3 size: 14 residues. The trim removed 4 bases at V and 8 bases at J, leaving 6 bases unmatched. In nucleotides, the CDR3 is TGTGCCAGCAGCTCCAGGGGGACAGGGCATGAGCAGTTCTTC. As protein: CASSSRGTGHEQFF.

This chain connects TRBV28 to TRBJ1-6; 7 nucleotides match TRBD1. V was pared by 3 bases and J by 5 bases, with 1 base of the junction left unmatched. CDR1 and CDR2 (germline): MDHEN, SYDVKM. The CDR3 length is 14 residues. The CDR3 bases are TGTGCCAGCAGTTTCGGGACAGATAATTCACCCCTCCACTTT. Translated: CASSFGTDNSPLHF.

This clone was observed a few times. This sequence joins TRBV6-5 and TRBJ2-7, with TRBD2 as a possible D gene (5 bases). Germline loops: CDR1 MNHEY, CDR2 SVGAGI. Trimming pared 6 bases from V and 1 base from J, leaving 10 bases between. This CDR3 has 13 amino acids. The CDR3 loop is CASSLLDSYEQYF. CDR3 coding DNA: TGTGCCAGCAGCCTACTAGATTCCTACGAGCAGTACTTC.

This CDR3 is CASSVGLFYEQYF. The CDR3 DNA follows: TGTGCCAGTAGTGTAGGGCTGTTCTACGAGCAGTACTTC. The rearrangement joins TRBV19 to TRBJ2-7; D is undetermined. Deletions cut 5 bases from V and 3 bases from J, with 11 bases between. This CDR3 region has 13 residues. The V gene's germline CDR1 is LNHDA and CDR2 SQIVND (reference sequence).

The V gene is TRBV30, the J gene TRBJ2-3, with 8 bases identical to TRBD2. The V gene end was trimmed by 0 bases and the J gene end by 3 bases; junction bases not matched to a gene: 8. This CDR3 has 16 amino acids. Germline lookup yields CDR1 GTSNPN and CDR2 SVGIG (reference sequence). CDR3 region: CAWSVISGKRTDTQYF. As DNA, the CDR3 is TGTGCCTGGAGTGTGATTAGCGGGAAAAGGACAGATACGCAGTATTTT.

The chain carries TRBV19 and TRBJ2-1; 10 bases line up with TRBD2. Germline V lookup: CDR1 LNHDA, CDR2 SQIVND (reference sequence). This CDR3 contains 19 residues. V was pared by 3 bases and J by 0 bases, with 11 bases of the junction left unmatched. CDR3 sequence: CASSMTPGLAPSSYNEQFF. The CDR3 bases are TGTGCCAGTAGTATGACTCCGGGACTAGCGCCGAGCTCCTACAATGAGCAGTTCTTC.

This clone was detected once. The chain is built from TRBV5-1 and TRBJ2-7, with D possibly TRBD1 on 6 matching bases. Trimming removed 4 bases from V and 2 bases from J, with 16 bases in between. Looked up from germline, CDR1 is SGHRS and CDR2 is YFSETQ. The CDR3 has 15 amino acids. The CDR3 here is CASSRTGIPTYEQYF. CDR3 bases: TGCGCCAGCAGCCGTACAGGGATTCCGACCTACGAGCAGTACTTC.

This chain uses TRBV28 with TRBJ2-5, with 7 bases lining up with TRBD1. The CDR3 totals 14 residues. Per the germline V gene, CDR1 is MDHEN and CDR2 is SYDVKM. Trimming at V came to 5 bases and at J to 0 bases, leaving 3 bases not matched to a gene. As DNA, the CDR3 is TGTGCCAGCAGTCAGACAGGGCACCAAGAGACCCAGTACTTC. Encoded protein: CASSQTGHQETQYF. Together with reference TRBV28 and TRBJ2-5, the CDR3 gives the full variable domain: DVKVTQSSRYLVKRTGEKVFLECVQDMDHENMFWYRQDPGLGLRLIYFSYDVKMKEKGDIPEGYSVSREKKERFSLILESASTNQTSMYLCASSQTGHQETQYFGPGTRLLVL.

The chain is built from TRBV13 and TRBJ2-1; 10 bases are shared with TRBD2. Germline values: CDR1 PRHDT, CDR2 FYEKMQ (reference sequence). Trimming removed 4 bases from V and 6 bases from J; junction bases left unmatched: 6. This CDR3 has 15 amino acids. This chain's CDR3 is CASSSAGLATNEQFF. DNA for the CDR3: TGTGCCAGCAGCTCGGCGGGACTAGCGACCAATGAGCAGTTCTTC.

The rearrangement joins TRBV9 to TRBJ2-1; 8 bases match TRBD2. V trimming: 3 bases; J trimming: 13 bases; junction bases outside the gene matches: 27. The CDR3 is 19 residues long. Germline assignment: CDR1 SGDLS and CDR2 YYNGEE. Written as DNA, the CDR3 is TGTGCCAGCAGCGCTTACCTCCAATCCGGGACTAGGTCTGTAGAGCGACAGTTCTTC. Translating gives CASSAYLQSGTRSVERQFF.

The chain recombines TRBV7-9 with TRBJ2-7; tentative D call: TRBD2 (6 bases). V was pared by 5 bases and J by 7 bases, with 18 bases between. This CDR3 spans 14 amino acids. Germline CDR1 and CDR2: SEHNR and FQNEAQ (reference sequence). CDR3 in DNA: TGTGCCAGCAGCCGGGGACTGGATATGGATGAGCAGTACTTC. This sequence encodes CASSRGLDMDEQYF. Looking up the rest from reference TRBV7-9 and TRBJ2-7 gives the full variable domain: DTGVSQNPRHKITKRGQNVTFRCDPISEHNRLYWYRQTLGQGPEFLTYFQNEAQLEKSRLLSDRFSAERPKGSFSTLEIQRTEQGDSAMYLCASSRGLDMDEQYFGPGTRLTVT.

The rearrangement links TRBV5-1 to TRBJ1-1, with 8 bases aligning to TRBD1. Germline V gene sequence: CDR1 SGHRS, CDR2 YFSETQ. The CDR3 has 16 amino acids. Germline trimming cut 0 bases from V and 4 bases from J; bases unmatched to any gene: 8. In DNA form, the CDR3 reads TGCGCCAGCAGCTTGGCCGGGACAGGTCAAATCACTGAAGCTTTCTTT. Translated: CASSLAGTGQITEAFF.

The rearrangement uses TRBV7-6 and TRBJ1-3; 11 nucleotides agree with TRBD1. From germline, CDR1 is SGHVS and CDR2 FNYEAQ. V gave up 5 bases and J gave up 1 base; unmatched junction bases: 4. This CDR3 has 16 residues. The CDR3 region has the DNA TGTGCCAGCAGCACAGGACAGGGGGCATCTGGAAACACCATATATTTT. It yields the protein CASSTGQGASGNTIYF.

The chain is built from TRBV27 and TRBJ1-2; 12 nucleotides align to TRBD1. CDR1 and CDR2 (germline): MNHEY, SMNVEV (reference sequence). Trimming took 5 bases from V and 3 from J; bases not matched to a gene: 4. The CDR3 has 15 amino acids. CDR3 loop: CASSTRDRGHYGYTF. CDR3 in DNA: TGTGCCAGCAGTACCCGGGACAGGGGGCACTATGGCTACACCTTC.

This chain uses TRBV2 with TRBJ1-3; no reliable D call. The V end was cut by 3 bases, the J end by 2 bases, with 5 bases between. The CDR3 extends over 13 amino acids. Germline values: CDR1 SNHLY, CDR2 FYNNEI. The CDR3: CASSDGAGNTIYF. CDR3 sequence (DNA): TGTGCCAGCAGTGACGGAGCTGGAAACACCATATATTTT.

V usage is TRBV7-2 and J usage is TRBJ2-3, with 8 bases aligning to TRBD1. From germline, CDR1 is SGHTA and CDR2 FQGNSA. This CDR3 has 14 amino acids. V shed 4 bases and J 3 bases; nucleotides not matched to a gene: 3. CDR3 nucleotide sequence: TGTGCCAGCAGCTCCCGACAGGGGACAGATACGCAGTATTTT. Protein product: CASSSRQGTDTQYF.

The chain uses TRBV9 and TRBJ2-1; 12 nucleotides line up with TRBD2. The CDR3 is 18 residues long. Looked up from germline, CDR1 is SGDLS and CDR2 is YYNGEE. Trimming cost V 2 bases and J 7 bases; bases outside gene matches: 13. The CDR3 bases are TGTGCCAGCAGCGTTAGTGGGGCTAGCGGGAGGGGACGGAATGAGCAGTTCTTC. It translates to CASSVSGASGRGRNEQFF.

This rearrangement joins TRBV2 to TRBJ1-1, with 8 nucleotides matching TRBD1. The ends lost 5 bases at V and 13 bases at J; junction bases unmatched: 9. The CDR3 covers 12 residues. CDR1 and CDR2 from the germline V gene are SNHLY and FYNNEI. CDR3 protein: CASSRDRSKGFF. CDR3 bases: TGTGCCAGCAGTAGGGACAGGTCCAAGGGTTTCTTT.

The CDR3 DNA reads as TGTGCCTGGCGCCCTTTAGGACAGGCTATCAATGAGCAGTTCTTC. This encodes CAWRPLGQAINEQFF. V usage is TRBV30 and J usage is TRBJ2-1, with 7 bases fitting TRBD1. Germline loops: CDR1 GTSNPN, CDR2 SVGIG (reference sequence). The CDR3 has 15 amino acids. After removal of 5 bases from V and 6 bases from J, the junction contained 13 bases not matched to a gene.

This chain uses TRBV4-1 with TRBJ2-3, with D possibly being TRBD2 (5 bases). CDR1 is MGHRA and CDR2 is YSYEKL in the germline V gene. V was cut by 3 bases and J by 4 bases, with 11 bases left in between. The CDR3 covers 14 residues. The CDR3 loop is CASSQVGVADTQYF. CDR3 sequence (DNA): TGCGCCAGCAGCCAGGTGGGAGTAGCAGATACGCAGTATTTT.

The J gene is TRBJ2-1, the V gene TRBV7-9, with TRBD2 matching 9 bases. The CDR3 totals 17 residues. V gave up 8 bases and J gave up 1 base; unmatched junction bases: 12. Germline V lookup: CDR1 SEHNR, CDR2 FQNEAQ (reference sequence). The CDR3 DNA is TGTGCCAGCCGAGGGGCGGGAGGGCATCGGTCCTACAATGAGCAGTTCTTC. Translated, it gives CASRGAGGHRSYNEQFF.